The 30 T cell receptor beta chains below were found in one sample sequenced in a study of T cell repertoires in cytomegalovirus infection. Which antigens these TCRs recognize remains unknown. TCRdb reanalysed the reads using MiXCR and keeps one entry per CDR3 protein. The sample lists 86,000 or so distinct CDR3 sequences, approximately 24% occurring once. Sequencing used CD8+ T cells from cultured PBMCs, obtained from culture after CMV antigen stimulation. These TCRs come from a human donor in good health (CMV status not recorded). Some clones in this sample may be carry-over from other donors' samples.

The chain joins TRBV20-1 to TRBJ2-7; 8 bases fit TRBD1. In germline, CDR1 is DFQATT, CDR2 SNEGSKA (reference sequence). V lost 5 bases, J lost 0 bases, and 3 bases stayed unmatched. The CDR3 is 13 residues long. The CDR3 loop reads CSAGTGSSYEQYF. In nucleotides, the CDR3 is TGCAGTGCTGGGACAGGTTCCTCCTACGAGCAGTACTTC.

In its sample, this clonotype was seen a few times. The V and J genes are TRBV27 and TRBJ2-5; D unclear. V lost 6 bases to trimming and J lost 2 bases, with 13 bases between them. This CDR3 region has 14 residues. Germline V lookup: CDR1 MNHEY, CDR2 SMNVEV (reference sequence). The CDR3 sequence: CASRTSGFQETQYF. CDR3 coding DNA: TGTGCCAGCAGAACTTCCGGGTTTCAAGAGACCCAGTACTTC.

This clonotype was seen many times. The V and J genes are TRBV7-8 and TRBJ1-4; D ambiguous. V was shortened by 5 bases and J by 7 bases, with 14 bases between the two germline ends. CDR3 size: 14 residues. The germline gives CDR1 SGHVS, CDR2 FQNEAQ. DNA of the CDR3: TGTGCCAGCAGCCCCGGGGTTGGTCCTGAAAAACTGTTTTTT. It is translated as CASSPGVGPEKLFF.

This sequence joins TRBV20-1 and TRBJ1-2, with 9 nucleotides matching TRBD1. V trimming: 4 bases; J trimming: 6 bases; junction bases outside the gene matches: 3. This CDR3 contains 12 residues. Per germline, CDR1 DFQATT and CDR2 SNEGSKA (reference sequence). This CDR3 reads CSATDRGNGYTF. CDR3 bases: TGCAGTGCTACCGACAGGGGGAATGGCTACACCTTC.

In this sample, this clonotype turned up a few times. The rearrangement links TRBV9 to TRBJ2-2, with D unresolved. This CDR3 has 12 amino acids. V lost 4 bases and J lost 6, with 7 bases in between. CDR1 SGDLS and CDR2 YYNGEE come from the germline V gene. CDR3: CASSLPSGELFF. CDR3 DNA sequence: TGTGCCAGCAGCCTCCCCTCCGGGGAGCTGTTTTTT. Full variable domain (rest looked up from reference TRBV9 and TRBJ2-2): DSGVTQTPKHLITATGQRVTLRCSPRSGDLSVYWYQQSLDQGLQFLIQYYNGEERAKGNILERFSAQQFPDLHSELNLSSLELGDSALYFCASSLPSGELFFGEGSRLTVL.

The V gene is TRBV19, the J gene TRBJ2-6, with 7 bases identical to TRBD1. The CDR3 contains 19 residues. CDR1 is LNHDA, CDR2 SQIVND, per germline (reference sequence). V lost 7 bases and J lost 0; bases outside the gene matches: 15. The CDR3, as DNA: TGTGCCAGTACTCTGAAAAGGACAGGTACTAGCTCTGGGGCCAACGTCCTGACTTTC. Its protein product is CASTLKRTGTSSGANVLTF.

The J gene is TRBJ2-7, the V gene TRBV7-9, with 7 positions matching TRBD2. The germline CDR1 and CDR2 sequences are SEHNR and FQNEAQ (reference sequence). V was pared by 4 bases and J by 2 bases, with 17 bases of the junction left unmatched. This CDR3 has 18 residues. The CDR3 sequence: CASSSSWGRSGDAYEQYF. The CDR3 bases are TGTGCCAGCAGCTCCTCCTGGGGGAGAAGCGGGGACGCCTACGAGCAGTACTTC. The entire variable domain, with the rest obtained from reference TRBV7-9 and TRBJ2-7, is as follows: DTGVSQNPRHKITKRGQNVTFRCDPISEHNRLYWYRQTLGQGPEFLTYFQNEAQLEKSRLLSDRFSAERPKGSFSTLEIQRTEQGDSAMYLCASSSSWGRSGDAYEQYFGPGTRLTVT.

V is TRBV20-1 and J is TRBJ2-1, with D perhaps given as TRBD1 or TRBD2 (5 bases each). Germline V lookup: CDR1 DFQATT, CDR2 SNEGSKA (reference sequence). CDR3 size: 11 residues. Trimming stripped 5 bases from V and 8 bases from J, with 10 bases between. The CDR3 spells CSAVRDDEQFF. The CDR3 DNA reads as TGCAGTGCTGTTAGGGACGATGAGCAGTTCTTC.

This clonotype was counted a few times. V and J are TRBV5-1 and TRBJ2-5; 9 bases are a match to TRBD2. The CDR3 has 16 residues. The V gene end was trimmed by 0 bases and the J gene end by 2 bases; junction bases not matched to a gene: 5. Germline CDR1 is SGHRS and CDR2 is YFSETQ. The CDR3 spells CASSLGETSGQETQYF. CDR3 coding DNA: TGCGCCAGCAGCTTGGGGGAGACTAGCGGACAAGAGACCCAGTACTTC.

The chain joins TRBV18 to TRBJ2-2, with D tentatively TRBD1 (6 bases). Germline CDR1 is KGHSH and CDR2 is LQKENI. V was cut by 4 bases and J by 3 bases, with 9 bases left in between. The CDR3 totals 14 residues. The CDR3 coding sequence is TGTGCCAGCTCACAGGACAGATACACCGGGGAGCTGTTTTTT. Its translation: CASSQDRYTGELFF.

For this clonotype: A single base separates this from a much larger clone, so it may be a read error. This chain joins TRBV11-1 and TRBJ2-1; D remains ambiguous. This CDR3 contains 17 residues. The germline gives CDR1 SGHAT, CDR2 FQDESV (reference sequence). In DNA form, the CDR3 reads TGTGCCAGCAGACCACCGCTAACCCTAGGACCGTACAATGAGCGGTTCTTC. Amino acid sequence: CASRPPLTLGPYNERFF.

This clonotype was detected many times. The junction departs from germline at one end; a sequencing error may be responsible. V gene TRBV12-3 or TRBV12-4 combines with J gene TRBJ1-1; no firm D call. CDR3 length equals 14 residues. The CDR3 region is CASTPGFENAEAFF. The CDR3, as DNA: TGTGCCAGCACCCCGGGGTTCGAGAACGCTGAAGCTTTCTTT.

This clonotype appeared many times. The J gene is TRBJ1-1, the V gene TRBV12-3 or TRBV12-4; weak D call: TRBD1 (5 bases). V lost 8 bases to trimming and J lost 4 bases, with 14 bases between them. The CDR3 has 13 amino acids. CDR3 protein: CASRHGGGTEAFF. CDR3 sequence (DNA): TGTGCCAGCCGCCACGGCGGGGGCACTGAAGCTTTCTTT.

The chain recombines TRBV29-1 with TRBJ2-2; 9 nucleotides align to TRBD2. Germline CDR1 SQVTM, CDR2 ANQGSEA. J gave up 6 bases and V 7 bases, and 6 bases lay outside the gene matches. The CDR3 is 13 residues long. CDR3 nucleotide sequence: TGCAGCGCTGCGGGGGGGGGAGCCGGGGAGCTGTTTTTT. Amino acid sequence: CSAAGGGAGELFF.

The table lists this clonotype with a few counts. V is TRBV12-3 or TRBV12-4 and J is TRBJ1-4, with D unclear. CDR3 length: 14 residues. V was pared by 3 bases and J by 6 bases, with 11 bases between. The CDR3 reads CASSFSFEDEKLFF. The CDR3 DNA reads as TGTGCCAGCAGTTTCTCGTTTGAGGATGAAAAACTGTTTTTT.

This chain joins TRBV7-4 and TRBJ2-5; D is ambiguous. Germline loops: CDR1 SGHVT, CDR2 SQSDAQ. Trimming removed 5 bases from V and 2 bases from J, with 15 bases in between. The CDR3 extends over 15 amino acids. CDR3 bases: TGTGCCAGCAGCCCGGCAGGAGCCCTTCAAGAGACCCAGTACTTC. It codes for CASSPAGALQETQYF. The variable domain in full, completed from reference TRBV7-4 and TRBJ2-5, reads GAGVSQSPRYKVAKRGRDVALRCDSISGHVTLYWYRQTLGQGSEVLTYSQSDAQRDKSGRPSGRFSAERPERSVSTLKIQRTEQGDSAVYLCASSPAGALQETQYFGPGTRLLVL.

J is TRBJ2-1 and V is TRBV7-9, with 8 bases lining up with TRBD2. CDR1 and CDR2 from the germline V gene are SEHNR and FQNEAQ (reference sequence). The CDR3 is 18 residues long. V shed 2 bases and J 0 bases; nucleotides not matched to a gene: 9. CDR3 protein: CASSLILRGGSSYNEQFF. CDR3 nucleotides: TGTGCCAGCAGCTTAATTTTACGCGGGGGGAGCTCCTACAATGAGCAGTTCTTC.

This chain joins TRBV5-1 and TRBJ2-2; D is unclear. Trimming cost V 0 bases and J 5 bases, with 8 bases left between them. This CDR3 spans 14 amino acids. CDR1 is SGHRS and CDR2 is YFSETQ in the germline V gene. CDR3 coding DNA: TGCGCCAGCAGCTTGGACCCGACGACCGGGGAGCTGTTTTTT. This encodes CASSLDPTTGELFF.

To note about this clonotype: Mismatch with germline at one junction end may stem from a read error. The chain joins TRBV5-1 to TRBJ1-1; D unresolved. CDR1 and CDR2 from the germline V gene are SGHRS and YFSETQ. This CDR3 is 13 amino acids long. CDR3 bases: TGCACCAGCAGCTTGACACCGAACACTGAAGCTTTCTTT. This sequence encodes CTSSLTPNTEAFF.

CDR3 in amino acids: CASSAGQGRYGNTIYF. CDR3 coding DNA: TGTGCCAGCAGTGCGGGACAGGGGAGGTATGGAAACACCATATATTTT. V is TRBV27 and J is TRBJ1-3; TRBD1 matches 10 bases. Trimming took 5 bases from V and 3 from J; bases not matched to a gene: 7. Germline V gene data show CDR1 as MNHEY and CDR2 as SMNVEV (reference sequence). This CDR3 spans 16 amino acids.

This chain's CDR3 is CASSYDRERYEQYF. CDR3 nucleotide sequence: TGTGCCAGCAGCTACGACAGGGAGAGATACGAGCAGTACTTC. The V call is TRBV12-3 or TRBV12-4, the J call TRBJ2-7, with 7 positions matching TRBD1. V dropped 6 bases and J dropped 4; count of bases not matched to a gene: 9. The CDR3 has 14 residues.

This clonotype has more than one count but fewer than ten. V usage is TRBV25-1 and J usage is TRBJ1-4, with D uncertain. CDR1 MGHDK and CDR2 SYGVNS come from the germline V gene. The CDR3 runs 17 residues. V lost 8 bases and J lost 1, with 20 bases in between. This CDR3 is CASDWRAVLGTNEKLFF. The CDR3 DNA follows: TGTGCCAGCGACTGGCGGGCAGTTCTTGGAACTAATGAAAAACTGTTTTTT.

This clonotype was counted between two and nine times. The CDR3, as DNA: TGCGCCAGCAGCTCCGACAGGGCTGAAGCTTTCTTT. Translating gives CASSSDRAEAFF. The chain is built from TRBV5-1 and TRBJ1-1, with 7 nucleotides matching TRBD1. CDR3 size: 12 residues. Germline V CDR1 and CDR2: SGHRS, YFSETQ. V shed 3 bases and J 6 bases; nucleotides not matched to a gene: 2.

This chain links TRBV4-1 with TRBJ2-2; 9 positions match TRBD1. The CDR3 is made up of 16 amino acids. CDR1 and CDR2 from the germline V gene are MGHRA and YSYEKL. Germline trimming cut 0 bases from V and 6 bases from J; bases unmatched to any gene: 5. CDR3 DNA: TGCGCCAGCAGCCAAGAAGGGACAGGGCTGGCCGGGGAGCTGTTTTTT. Translated: CASSQEGTGLAGELFF.

V gene TRBV9 combines with J gene TRBJ2-3; 13 nucleotides line up with TRBD2. CDR3 length equals 19 residues. Per germline, CDR1 SGDLS and CDR2 YYNGEE. The junction had 11 bases not matched to a gene; V was cut back by 0 bases and J by 4 bases. CDR3 sequence: CASSVGQGTSGAVADTQYF. CDR3 nucleotides: TGTGCCAGCAGCGTAGGTCAGGGGACTAGCGGGGCGGTGGCAGATACGCAGTATTTT.

This clonotype was counted at least ten times. This sequence joins TRBV19 and TRBJ2-1; D gene uncertain. V lost 2 bases, J lost 7 bases, and 15 bases lay in between. Germline V gene lookup returns CDR1 LNHDA and CDR2 SQIVND (reference sequence). The CDR3 extends over 15 amino acids. CDR3 sequence: CASSITGLSGNEQFF. CDR3 nucleotide sequence: TGTGCCAGTAGTATAACCGGGTTGAGTGGGAATGAGCAGTTCTTC. The full variable domain, in which reference TRBV19 and TRBJ2-1 provide the parts outside the CDR3, is DGGITQSPKYLFRKEGQNVTLSCEQNLNHDAMYWYRQDPGQGLRLIYYSQIVNDFQKGDIAEGYSVSREKKESFPLTVTSAQKNPTAFYLCASSITGLSGNEQFFGPGTRLTVL.

CDR3 region: CASSYSSGPINNEQFF. CDR3 nucleotide sequence: TGTGCCAGCAGTTACTCTTCCGGACCGATAAACAATGAGCAGTTCTTC. The V and J genes are TRBV6-5 and TRBJ2-1, with D hard to call. Germline V gives CDR1 MNHEY, CDR2 SVGAGI. V gave up 0 bases and J gave up 5 bases, with 14 bases separating them. This CDR3 spans 16 amino acids.

This clonotype has a handful of counts. The chain is built from TRBV12-3 or TRBV12-4 and TRBJ2-5; the D gene is possibly TRBD2 (5 bases). This CDR3 has 14 residues. V dropped 4 bases and J dropped 1 base, with 10 bases sitting between them. The CDR3 DNA sequence: TGTGCCAGCAGTTCTATCGGACTCCAAGAGACCCAGTACTTC. This codes for CASSSIGLQETQYF.

The sample holds many counts of this clonotype. V and J are TRBV7-2 and TRBJ1-1; a weak D match, TRBD1 (5 bases). The CDR3 extends over 16 amino acids. Per germline, CDR1 SGHTA and CDR2 FQGNSA. The V end lost 5 bases, the J end lost 0 bases, and 16 bases lay between the germline ends. CDR3 loop: CASSLRQGVVNTEAFF. Here the CDR3 DNA reads TGTGCCAGCAGCCTTCGTCAAGGGGTGGTGAACACTGAAGCTTTCTTT.

This clonotype was counted at least ten times. The rearrangement joins TRBV10-3 to TRBJ1-5, with D maybe TRBD1 (5 bases). CDR3 size: 13 residues. Trimming took 2 bases from V and 4 from J, leaving 6 bases between them. The germline gives CDR1 ENHRY, CDR2 SYGVKD. CDR3 residues: CAISEAGNQPQHF. The CDR3 region has the DNA TGTGCCATCAGTGAGGCAGGGAATCAGCCCCAGCATTTT.